Following are 3 T cell receptor beta chains from one sample sequenced in a study of shared clonotypes between healthy human individuals. Clones were sequenced by immunoSEQ multiplex PCR, and TCRdb holds only the in-frame ones, with some missing. Of about 2 million clones listed, approximately 94% are singletons. Naive CD8 isolation took CD45RO-negative cells positively selected for CCR7 and excluded terminally differentiated effector memory CD45RA+ cells. The sample was naive CD8+ T cells sorted from blood. The receptors originated from a man aged 18 to 30 in good health.

This clone was recorded once. The identical CDR3 is also encoded by other nucleotide sequences in the sample. This chain uses TRBV27 with TRBJ1-2; D gene uncertain. V was pared by 3 bases and J by 1 base, with 6 bases between. CDR3 length: 13 amino acids. CDR1 is MNHEY, CDR2 SMNVEV, per germline (reference sequence). The CDR3 loop is CASSFQSNYGYTF. The CDR3 DNA is TGTGCCAGCAGTTTTCAGAGTAACTATGGCTACACCTTC.

The CDR3 loop is CASSYEWVDEQFF. CDR3 sequence (DNA): TGTGCCAGCAGTTACGAGTGGGTGGATGAGCAGTTCTTC. The J gene is TRBJ2-1, the V gene TRBV6-6; D remains unclear. CDR3 length: 13 residues. Germline V gene lookup returns CDR1 MNHNY and CDR2 SVGAGI (reference sequence). Deletions cut 2 bases from V and 8 bases from J, with 10 bases between.

V and J are TRBV5-4 and TRBJ2-7; 7 bases align to TRBD2. Germline CDR1 and CDR2: SGHNT and YYREEE (reference sequence). The junction had 8 bases not matched to a gene; V was cut back by 2 bases and J by 0 bases. The CDR3 consists of 16 residues. CDR3 amino acids: CASSLRRGISSYEQYF. CDR3 DNA sequence: TGTGCCAGCAGCTTACGGCGGGGGATTAGCTCCTACGAGCAGTACTTC.